The T cell receptor (beta chain) under discussion was sequenced for a study of blood T cells in healthy people across ages. A second about 6 to 11 cycle PCR used barcoded and J-beta primers. TCRdb reprocessed the 5' RACE reads with MiXCR, giving one entry per CDR3 protein. This table has around 1.5 million distinct CDR3 sequences, around 59% appearing once. Trimming took off 6 bases at V and 1 base at J, with 17 bases between the two ends. Germline lookup yields CDR1 DFQATT and CDR2 SNEGSKA (reference sequence). This CDR3 region has 15 residues. The genes are TRBV20-1 and TRBJ2-3; no clear D. The sequencing sample was made of blood. The receptor was derived from a man aged 18 to 35 in good health. The CDR3 nucleotides read TGCAGTGCGAGCCCAAGGACGAGCGGCACAGATACGCAGTATTTT. Its protein product is CSASPRTSGTDTQYF.